This T cell receptor beta chain appears in the sequencing data of a study of blood T cell repertoires in COVID-19. Looking at the study overall: The cDNA or gDNA used as material had been derived from T cells, B-cell-depleted T cells, or PBMCs.

On this clone: At one boundary the junction diverges from the germline segment, which might be a read error.

Authors' data handling: Counts of nucleated cells, estimated from reference gene primer amplification, were obtained. Using immunoSEQ multiplex PCR, the repertoire was profiled, and TCRdb retains in-frame clones only, with some absent. V and J calls and clone size are those listed in that table; D and trimming were worked out from the DNA. The table lists 35,000 to 45,000 clones, approximately 94% of them singletons, with approximately 0.37% in the top ten. The CDR3 extends over 12 amino acids. Followed longitudinally, the Seattle patients had been enrolled during active infection. This clonotype originated in a man aged 45-60 years with COVID-19, enrolled during active disease. The sequenced sample consisted of peripheral blood. The chain recombines TRBV12-3 or TRBV12-4 with TRBJ2-1; D perhaps matches TRBD2 (7 bases). Here the CDR3 DNA reads TGTGCCAGCGGGAGGGGGTACAGTGAGCAGTTCTTC. Protein sequence: CASGRGYSEQFF.